This T cell receptor (beta chain) was documented in a study of shared clonotypes between healthy human individuals (dated by TCRdb to the early 2020s). With regard to the full study: The cohort comprised a couple of women and a few men aged 18 to 49 years. For each donor, CD4 naive and CD4 memory were each given three plates, CD8 naive was given two plates, and CD8 memory was given one plate. The study deeply sequenced blood TCR repertoires of roughly five healthy adults to estimate repertoire size and the extent of clonotype sharing between individuals. Different laboratories and diverse techniques were used to prepare libraries and sequence TCR repertoires, to increase sequencing depth and limit assay-specific biases. Between about 0.85 and 10 billion PBMCs per donor were obtained by leukapheresis. Study-wide findings and limitations: Around 5% of naive CD4, 3.5% of naive CD8, around 2.3% of memory CD4, and about 0.4% of memory CD8 clonotypes were shared across four donors. The small number of donors limited the genetic and exposure-history diversity represented. Pairwise subsampling indicated that sequencing depth was expected to affect the degree of clonotype sharing among donors. Larger estimated clonotype richness was generally found for naive subsets than for memory subsets. Compared with non-shared clonotypes, clonotypes shared by all four sorted-subset donors had higher generation probabilities. Sampling was restricted to blood, and TCR repertoires in tissues likely differ from the TCR repertoires found in blood. Incomplete sequencing was indicated by rarefaction of sorted-subset datasets, despite the large sequencing depth.

TCR CDR3 regions were amplified from genomic DNA by multiplex PCR using the deep immunoSEQ assay. Extracted genomic DNA from each cell subset was spread evenly across all wells of several immunoSEQ 96-well plates, with each plate serving as a replicate. For sorted subsets, each replicate PCR was loaded with approximately 190 ng genomic DNA, equivalent to 25,000 to 35,000 T cell genomes. Purified libraries were measured with a Qubit 3.0 fluorometer, size-checked on a Bioanalyzer 2100, and measured again with the KAPA Library Quantification kit. Every immunoSEQ 96-well plate was sequenced on a separate single-read 150-cycle Illumina NextSeq 550 flow cell. The paper's processing steps were these. The immunoSEQ output contained only junctional sequences without quality scores, so filtering could not match that applied to full-length reads. To assign V/J genes and CDR3, sequences were annotated against IMGT germline references using PyIR, a Python wrapper for IgBLAST v1.9. Reads were filtered out if the reads had weak V/J assignments (E-value above 1e-6), no CDR3, stop codons, out-of-frame junctions, or ambiguous translated residues. V3J clonotypes were defined as sequences sharing an identical inferred V gene, J gene, and CDR3 amino acid sequence. To compute the percentage overlap between repertoires, the number of shared unique clonotypes was divided by the size of the smaller repertoire. Richness of each repertoire was evaluated using RTK rarefaction, the Chao1 estimator, and Recon v2.1 estimates of unobserved clonotypes. OLGA was used to compute generation probabilities for all TCRbeta clonotypes that the gDNA method yielded from several donors. TCRdb re-hosts the immuneACCESS table, in-frame sequences only. Its copies lack some clones; in the studies checked, an unresolved V gene accounts for under half of them, and the cause for the rest is not known. V and J calls and clone size follow that table, whereas D and trimming were derived from the DNA. This sample has roughly 2.1 million clones in its table, and 93% of those were observed once. More than 1.5% of the sample goes to the ten largest clones.

Comment on this clone: It has no known antigen specificity. No base-level quality is on record; no much larger clone is a single base apart.

CD8 naive samples consisted of CD45RO-negative cells that were positively selected for CCR7, yielding a CD45RA+CCR7+ population without TemRA cells. Healthy HIV-negative adults with no recently reported acute infections or vaccinations were included as donors. Only Caucasian adults living in Nashville, Tennessee, USA were represented among the donors. Blood was obtained by leukapheresis, after which PBMCs were separated by Ficoll-Histopaque density gradient centrifugation and cryopreserved in liquid nitrogen vapor phase. Purity and quantity of every magnetically sorted T cell population were checked by analytical flow cytometry. From each sorted fraction, genomic DNA was isolated and quantified by UV absorbance on a Nanodrop 2000c. From cysteine to phenylalanine, the CDR3 is 17 amino acids long. Only the CDR3 part of the read is kept: 51 bases, read in frame from the first base. Ends trimmed: V by 4 bases, J by 5 bases; bases unmatched to a gene: 14. The germline V gene sets CDR1 to SGDLS and CDR2 to YYNGEE.

The rearranged chain carries TRBV9 and TRBJ2-5; TRBD2 agrees with 10 junctional bases. The sample taken for sequencing was naive CD8+ T cells from PBMCs. The sample's cell subset or site label is to be understood as: CD45RA+CCR7+. This clonotype was sampled from a man between 18 and 29 years old in good health. Some clones in this sample may be carry-over from other donors' samples. The nucleotide sequence is given as TGTGCCAGCAGCCCCCGGGGGGCTAGCGGGAGTCAGGAGACCCAGTACTTC. Its protein reads: CASSPRGASGSQETQYF.